The 23 T cell receptor beta chains given below trace back to one sample, sequenced in a study of blood T cell repertoires in COVID-19. Repertoires were generated with immunoSEQ multiplex PCR, while TCRdb's copy carries only in-frame clones and drops some. Seen here are under 150,000 clones, about four fifths observed once, and the top ten hold over 10%. The specimen was peripheral blood. The receptors here all came from an elderly man with acute or convalescent COVID-19.

This clone was counted between two and nine times. This rearrangement joins TRBV2 to TRBJ2-4; D not certain. Trimming stripped 5 bases from V and 0 bases from J, with 11 bases between. Germline lookup yields CDR1 SNHLY and CDR2 FYNNEI. This CDR3 has 15 residues. The CDR3 protein is CASSTQNLAKNIQYF. The CDR3 DNA is TGTGCCAGCAGTACACAGAATCTAGCCAAAAACATTCAGTACTTC. The full variable domain, completed using reference TRBV2 and TRBJ2-4, is EPEVTQTPSHQVTQMGQEVILRCVPISNHLYFYWYRQILGQKVEFLVSFYNNEISEKSEIFDDQFSVERPDGSNFTLKIRSTKLEDSAMYFCASSTQNLAKNIQYFGAGTRLSVL.

This clone occurred once. The chain links TRBV3-1 (or the pseudogene TRBV3-2) to TRBJ2-3; the match to TRBD2 covers 8 bases. Germline CDR1 reads LGHDT; CDR2 reads YNNKEL (reference sequence). V gave up 4 bases and J gave up 6 bases; unmatched junction bases: 9. The length of the CDR3 is 15 residues. As DNA, the CDR3 is TGTGCCAGCAGCCGGCGAGCGGGGGCCGGGGATACGCAGTATTTT. This codes for CASSRRAGAGDTQYF.

This chain joins TRBV7-3 and TRBJ2-7, with 8 bases that match TRBD1. V was clipped by 3 bases and J by 1 base; unmatched bases: 2. Germline V gives CDR1 SGHTA, CDR2 FQGTGA. The CDR3 runs 14 residues. The CDR3: CASSLTGVSYEQYF. Here the CDR3 DNA reads TGTGCCAGCAGCTTGACAGGGGTTTCCTACGAGCAGTACTTC.

This chain uses TRBV6-2 or TRBV6-3 with TRBJ1-5, with a weak D call TRBD1 (6 bases). V was pared by 6 bases and J by 5 bases, with 11 bases between. Per the germline V gene, CDR1 is MNHEY and CDR2 is SVGEGT. The CDR3 runs 13 residues. The CDR3 reads CASSHNRDQPQHF. For the CDR3, the DNA is TGTGCCAGCAGCCACAACAGGGATCAGCCCCAGCATTTT.

The chain recombines TRBV9 with TRBJ1-6, with D possibly being TRBD1 (6 bases). The germline CDR1 and CDR2 sequences are SGDLS and YYNGEE. V was shortened by 0 bases and J by 5 bases, with 9 bases between the two germline ends. The CDR3 runs to 15 residues. CDR3 bases: TGTGCCAGCAGCGTAGGAGGGGGTGATAATTCACCCCTCCACTTT. Translated: CASSVGGGDNSPLHF.

Here the CDR3 DNA reads TGTGCCAGCAGCCAAGAGAATAGGGGAGCCAAAAACATTCAGTACTTC. Residues: CASSQENRGAKNIQYF. This rearrangement joins TRBV4-2 to TRBJ2-4, with a possible D match to TRBD1 (5 bases). Germline assignment: CDR1 LGHNA and CDR2 YNFKEQ. V lost 0 bases to trimming and J lost 0 bases, with 9 bases between them. This CDR3 is built from 16 residues.

This clone was counted a single time. The rearrangement joins TRBV21-1 to TRBJ2-5; the D segment call TRBD2 is taken from the table without a DNA check. TRBV21-1 is tagged as a pseudogene. The CDR3 is made up of 17 amino acids. The CDR3 reads CASSKARGRPPGETQYF. The CDR3 coding sequence is TGTGCCAGCAGCAAAGCGCGGGGAAGACCGCCGGGTGAGACCCAGTACTTC.

V is TRBV19 and J is TRBJ1-5, with 9 bases that match TRBD1. The germline V gene encodes CDR1 LNHDA and CDR2 SQIVND (reference sequence). The CDR3 length is 13 residues. After removal of 6 bases from V and 6 bases from J, the junction contained 3 bases not matched to a gene. For the CDR3, the DNA is TGTGCCAGTAGGGGACAGGGAATTCAGCCCCAGCATTTT. Translated: CASRGQGIQPQHF.

The CDR3, as DNA: TGTGCCAGCAGTGGGGACAGGGAATACGACGAGCAGTACTTC. It encodes CASSGDREYDEQYF. The chain couples TRBV11-1 to TRBJ2-7, with 9 bases matching TRBD1. The CDR3 runs 14 residues. CDR1 SGHAT and CDR2 FQDESV come from the germline V gene (reference sequence). J was trimmed by 5 bases and V by 6 bases; bases with no gene match: 8.

V and J are TRBV2 and TRBJ1-2; 7 nucleotides line up with TRBD1. V lost 2 bases, J lost 2 bases, and 5 bases stayed unmatched. The CDR3 has 15 amino acids. CDR1 is SNHLY, CDR2 FYNNEI, per germline. The CDR3 region is CASSETGAPNYGYTF. The CDR3 DNA sequence: TGTGCCAGCAGTGAAACAGGGGCCCCAAACTATGGCTACACCTTC.

This clone was recorded once. The chain recombines TRBV7-2 with TRBJ1-4; the D gene is possibly TRBD1 (5 bases). The ends were cut back, 5 bases at V and 7 bases at J, with 11 bases in the middle. This CDR3 has 13 residues. Germline values: CDR1 SGHTA, CDR2 FQGNSA. The CDR3 DNA reads TGTGCCAGCAGCCCTGGGGGGGGTGAAAAACTGTTTTTT. It yields the protein CASSPGGGEKLFF. Together with reference TRBV7-2 and TRBJ1-4, the CDR3 gives the full variable domain: GAGVSQSPSNKVTEKGKDVELRCDPISGHTALYWYRQSLGQGLEFLIYFQGNSAPDKSGLPSDRFSAERTGGSVSTLTIQRTQQEDSAVYLCASSPGGGEKLFFGSGTQLSVL.

Comments on this clone: Other DNA sequences in this sample translate to the same CDR3. The rearrangement links TRBV29-1 to TRBJ2-7; D possibly corresponds to TRBD2 (6 bases). Germline values: CDR1 SQVTM, CDR2 ANQGSEA. The CDR3 is 12 residues long. The V and J ends lost 4 bases and 1 base respectively, with 8 bases between them. CDR3 DNA sequence: TGCAGCGTTGTTCTAGCGTCCTACGAGCAGTACTTC. It yields the protein CSVVLASYEQYF.

This clone appeared a single time. J is TRBJ2-3 and V is TRBV7-9; 10 nucleotides agree with TRBD1. CDR1 is SEHNR and CDR2 is FQNEAQ in the germline V gene (reference sequence). The CDR3 is made up of 13 amino acids. V shed 4 bases, J shed 5 bases, and the junction held 0 bases outside the gene matches. The CDR3 nucleotides read TGTGCCAGCAGCTGGGACAGGGGAGATACGCAGTATTTT. Amino acids: CASSWDRGDTQYF.

The chain links TRBV5-5 to TRBJ1-1; 7 bases match TRBD1. The germline CDR1 and CDR2 sequences are SGHKS and YYEKEE (reference sequence). Trimming cost V 3 bases and J 5 bases; bases outside gene matches: 10. The CDR3 has 15 amino acids. The CDR3 reads CASSWGQRDSTEAFF. CDR3 coding DNA: TGTGCCAGCAGCTGGGGACAGAGAGATAGTACTGAAGCTTTCTTT.

The chain recombines TRBV6-6 with TRBJ1-2; a possible D gene is TRBD1 (6 bases). CDR3 length: 14 residues. The germline V gene has CDR1 MNHNY and CDR2 SVGAGI (reference sequence). Trimming cost V 7 bases and J 7 bases, with 19 bases left between them. CDR3 protein: CASTEPGGGGGYTF. The DNA of the CDR3 is TGTGCCAGCACCGAGCCCGGGGGAGGGGGTGGCTACACCTTC.

This chain joins TRBV6-6 and TRBJ2-7; D is possibly TRBD2 (5 bases). The germline V gene encodes CDR1 MNHNY and CDR2 SVGAGI (reference sequence). The V gene lost 4 bases and the J gene lost 12 bases, with 13 bases spanning the gap. The CDR3 length is 11 residues. The CDR3 bases are TGTGCCAGCAGTTCCTCCTCGGGAACGTACTTC. Protein sequence: CASSSSSGTYF.

J is TRBJ2-2 and V is TRBV7-3, with D possibly being TRBD2 (5 bases). CDR3 size: 13 residues. CDR1 is SGHTA and CDR2 is FQGTGA in the germline V gene. Deletions cut 2 bases from V and 4 bases from J, with 5 bases between. The chain's CDR3 is CASSLAGTGELFF. The DNA of the CDR3 is TGTGCCAGCAGCTTAGCGGGCACCGGGGAGCTGTTTTTT. Full variable domain (remainder filled in from reference TRBV7-3 and TRBJ2-2): GAGVSQTPSNKVTEKGKYVELRCDPISGHTALYWYRQSLGQGPEFLIYFQGTGAADDSGLPNDRFFAVRPEGSVSTLKIQRTERGDSAVYLCASSLAGTGELFFGEGSRLTVL.

The chain couples TRBV30 to TRBJ1-5; no definite D call. Trimming shortened V by 0 bases and J by 6 bases, and 12 bases separated the two germline ends. Germline CDR1 and CDR2: GTSNPN and SVGIG (reference sequence). CDR3 size: 14 residues. CDR3 coding DNA: TGTGCCTGGAGTGTTGAAAATCTAGGTCAGCCCCAGCATTTT. As protein: CAWSVENLGQPQHF.

The chain employs TRBV3-1 (or the pseudogene TRBV3-2) and TRBJ2-1, with 7 positions matching TRBD2. The CDR3 is 19 residues long. CDR1 LGHDT and CDR2 YNNKEL come from the germline V gene (reference sequence). Unmatched junction bases numbered 17, after V lost 2 bases and J lost 4 bases. As DNA, the CDR3 is TGTGCCAGCAGCCAAAGCCCCGGCTATTCGGGGGGTTATTACAATGAGCAGTTCTTC. Its protein product is CASSQSPGYSGGYYNEQFF.

This clone was recorded a few times. The chain is built from TRBV11-1 and TRBJ1-6; no firm D call. CDR1 is SGHAT, CDR2 FQDESV, per germline (reference sequence). V shed 2 bases and J shed 5 bases, with 10 bases lying between them. The CDR3 loop spans 15 amino acids. CDR3 nucleotides: TGTGCCAGCAGCTTATCACCGGGGAATAATTCACCCCTCCACTTT. Its translation: CASSLSPGNNSPLHF.

The chain has TRBV7-2 and TRBJ1-3, with 9 bases identical to TRBD1. V shed 1 base and J 8 bases; nucleotides not matched to a gene: 6. This CDR3 is 15 amino acids long. CDR1 and CDR2 from the germline V gene are SGHTA and FQGNSA. The CDR3 region is CASSLEADRGYTIYF. The CDR3 DNA reads TGTGCCAGCAGCTTAGAAGCGGACAGGGGATACACCATATATTTT.

This sequence joins TRBV28 and TRBJ1-2; 7 nucleotides align to TRBD1. The CDR3 spans 14 residues. Germline-derived CDR1 and CDR2 are MDHEN and SYDVKM. V was pared by 6 bases and J by 9 bases, with 13 bases of the junction left unmatched. In DNA form, the CDR3 reads TGTGCCAGCAGCCCGGTCGGAGGGGGCGAGAGCTACACCTTC. As protein: CASSPVGGGESYTF.

This rearrangement joins TRBV1 to TRBJ2-3; TRBD1 is the table's D call and was not checked against the DNA. TRBV1 constitutes a pseudogene. The CDR3 totals 17 residues. CDR3 sequence reads: CTSSQDPPLQNTDTQYF. The DNA of the CDR3 is TGCACCAGCAGCCAAGATCCCCCCTTACAAAACACAGATACGCAGTATTTT.